The 18 T cell receptor beta chains below come from one sample, sequenced in a study of control samples from healthy donors and cancer patients. TCRdb's table, derived via immunoSEQ multiplex PCR, lists solely in-frame clones and lacks some. The sample has around 58,000 clones; more than 95% are singletons. Material: blood. These receptors originate from a woman aged 18-29 years in good health.

V gene TRBV11-2 combines with J gene TRBJ1-2; 7 bases align to TRBD1. Germline loops: CDR1 SGHAT, CDR2 FQNNGV. The CDR3 covers 16 residues. The V gene end was trimmed by 5 bases and the J gene end by 4 bases; junction bases not matched to a gene: 13. The DNA of the CDR3 is TGTGCCAGCAGCCGTCGACAGGGACCTAAGCTCTATGGCTACACCTTC. Protein: CASSRRQGPKLYGYTF.

This sequence joins TRBV19 and TRBJ2-1, with a possible D match to TRBD2 (6 bases). The germline V gene encodes CDR1 LNHDA and CDR2 SQIVND (reference sequence). The CDR3 runs 15 residues. Trimming removed 2 bases from V and 6 bases from J, with 14 bases in between. The CDR3 region has the DNA TGTGCCAGTAGTATAACACGACTAGACCGCAATGAGCAGTTCTTC. Encoded protein: CASSITRLDRNEQFF.

V is TRBV5-1 and J is TRBJ1-4, with a tentative D call TRBD1 (6 bases). The CDR3 has 13 amino acids. V lost 5 bases to trimming and J lost 8 bases, with 13 bases between them. Germline V gene sequence: CDR1 SGHRS, CDR2 YFSETQ. This CDR3 is CASSYQTGEKLFF. The CDR3 DNA is TGCGCCAGCAGTTACCAGACAGGCGAAAAACTGTTTTTT.

Notes on this clone: Other DNA sequences in this specimen translate into the identical CDR3. The J gene is TRBJ2-3, the V gene TRBV21-1; the table's TRBD1 call for D was not verified on the DNA. TRBV21-1 is labeled a pseudogene. The CDR3 loop spans 16 amino acids. This CDR3 reads CASSKDRDRGTDTQYF. CDR3 coding DNA: TGTGCCAGCAGCAAGGACCGGGACAGGGGTACAGATACGCAGTATTTT.

This chain joins TRBV19 and TRBJ2-1; 12 nucleotides line up with TRBD2. V lost 3 bases and J lost 8; bases outside the gene matches: 5. The CDR3 totals 15 residues. CDR1 LNHDA and CDR2 SQIVND come from the germline V gene (reference sequence). In DNA form, the CDR3 reads TGTGCCAGTAGTATGACTAGCGGGGGATTGGATGAGCAGTTCTTC. Translated: CASSMTSGGLDEQFF.

This sequence joins TRBV5-3 and TRBJ2-7; D uncertain. TRBV5-3 is an open reading frame whose function is uncertain. The CDR3 runs 16 residues. V was cut by 4 bases and J by 3 bases, with 20 bases left in between. CDR3 bases: TGTGCCAGAAGCCCCAGGTTAGAAGGGAAAAACTACGAGCAGTACTTC. Protein sequence: CARSPRLEGKNYEQYF.

The chain recombines TRBV30 with TRBJ1-1, with a possible D match to TRBD1 (6 bases). Trimming pared 1 base from V and 7 bases from J, leaving 13 bases between. CDR1 GTSNPN and CDR2 SVGIG come from the germline V gene (reference sequence). This CDR3 region has 13 residues. CDR3 bases: TGTGCCTGGAGTGAGTGGGGGGCCGGTGAAGCTTTCTTT. It specifies CAWSEWGAGEAFF.

The J gene is TRBJ2-4, the V gene TRBV11-2; no definite D call. Trimming pared 2 bases from V and 2 bases from J, leaving 10 bases between. Germline lookup yields CDR1 SGHAT and CDR2 FQNNGV. CDR3 length equals 15 residues. CDR3 in amino acids: CASSLYDSPKNIQYF. The CDR3 nucleotides read TGTGCCAGCAGCTTATATGATAGCCCCAAAAACATTCAGTACTTC.

The chain carries TRBV3-1 (or the pseudogene TRBV3-2) and TRBJ1-1; tentatively, D is TRBD1 (5 bases). CDR1 is LGHDT and CDR2 is YNNKEL in the germline V gene (reference sequence). CDR3 length: 15 amino acids. V was trimmed by 4 bases and J by 9 bases, leaving 21 bases between them. This chain's CDR3 is CASSRGFAERLKAFF. In DNA, the CDR3 is TGTGCCAGCAGCCGGGGGTTCGCGGAGCGCCTTAAAGCTTTCTTT.

The genes are TRBV4-2 and TRBJ1-1; tentatively, D is TRBD1 (6 bases). Trimming removed 4 bases at V and 7 bases at J, with 16 bases between. The CDR3 is 14 residues long. Germline CDR1 reads LGHNA; CDR2 reads YNFKEQ. Here the CDR3 DNA reads TGTGCCAGCAGCCCCCTCACAGGACAGAATGAAGCTTTCTTT. Its protein product is CASSPLTGQNEAFF.

V and J are TRBV10-3 and TRBJ1-6; possible D gene TRBD1, 5 bases. The V end lost 6 bases, the J end lost 5 bases, and 14 bases lay between the germline ends. The CDR3 consists of 15 residues. The germline gives CDR1 ENHRY, CDR2 SYGVKD. The DNA for the CDR3 is TGTGCCATCAGGACTCGGGACGGGGATAATTCACCCCTCCACTTT. Translating it yields CAIRTRDGDNSPLHF.

This chain links TRBV3-1 (or the pseudogene TRBV3-2) with TRBJ2-2; maybe TRBD1 (5 bases). Deletions cut 1 base from V and 6 bases from J, with 12 bases between. CDR1 is LGHDT, CDR2 YNNKEL, per germline (reference sequence). This CDR3 comprises 15 residues. In DNA form, the CDR3 reads TGTGCCAGCAGCCAAGCGGACACAGTATCCGGGGAGCTGTTTTTT. It translates to CASSQADTVSGELFF.

This chain joins TRBV6-2 or TRBV6-3 and TRBJ1-4; a weak D match, TRBD1 (5 bases). Germline V gene lookup returns CDR1 MNHEY and CDR2 SVGEGT. Deletions cut 4 bases from V and 10 bases from J, with 19 bases between. The CDR3 extends over 15 amino acids. The DNA of the CDR3 is TGTGCCAGCAGTTCGCAGGGTGGGCTTCGCGGAAAACTGTTTTTT. This codes for CASSSQGGLRGKLFF.

The chain uses TRBV18 and TRBJ1-1, with D perhaps TRBD1 (5 bases). The CDR3 is made up of 15 amino acids. Germline assignment: CDR1 KGHSH and CDR2 LQKENI. Trimming shortened V by 1 base and J by 7 bases, and 16 bases separated the two germline ends. DNA of the CDR3: TGTGCCAGCTCACCACTGGGGGGAGTGGGCCGTGAAGCTTTCTTT. Protein product: CASSPLGGVGREAFF.

This chain joins TRBV30 and TRBJ1-2, with TRBD1 as a possible D gene (6 bases). The CDR3 covers 15 residues. The V end lost 0 bases, the J end lost 4 bases, and 15 bases lay between the germline ends. Germline V gene data show CDR1 as GTSNPN and CDR2 as SVGIG (reference sequence). The CDR3 nucleotides are TGTGCCTGGAGTGTACGGGTAGGGGGGAGCTATGGCTACACCTTC. Its translation: CAWSVRVGGSYGYTF.

The chain uses TRBV5-5 and TRBJ2-7; D is perhaps TRBD1 (6 bases). The CDR3 runs to 16 residues. Trimming shortened V by 2 bases and J by 2 bases, and 17 bases separated the two germline ends. In germline, CDR1 is SGHKS, CDR2 YYEKEE (reference sequence). CDR3 bases: TGTGCCAGCAGCTTCCTGGGACACCTCTCTACCTACGAGCAGTACTTC. Translating it yields CASSFLGHLSTYEQYF. The variable domain in full, completed from reference TRBV5-5 and TRBJ2-7, reads DAGVTQSPTHLIKTRGQQVTLRCSPISGHKSVSWYQQVLGQGPQFIFQYYEKEERGRGNFPDRFSARQFPNYSSELNVNALLLGDSALYLCASSFLGHLSTYEQYFGPGTRLTVT.

The chain links TRBV2 to TRBJ2-7; TRBD1 might be the D (6 bases). Germline values: CDR1 SNHLY, CDR2 FYNNEI. The CDR3 has 16 residues. V shed 6 bases and J shed 5 bases, with 23 bases lying between them. The CDR3 reads CASRYTSGTRSDEQYF. The CDR3 DNA is TGTGCCAGCAGATACACCTCCGGGACACGGAGCGACGAGCAGTACTTC.

As DNA, the CDR3 is TGCGCCAGCAGCCTTAGACTAGCGGGACCCTCCTACAATGAGCAGTTCTTC. It yields the protein CASSLRLAGPSYNEQFF. The genes are TRBV5-1 and TRBJ2-1; TRBD2 aligns across 11 bases. This CDR3 is built from 17 residues. Trimming took 4 bases from V and 0 from J; bases not matched to a gene: 6. Germline CDR1 reads SGHRS; CDR2 reads YFSETQ.